This T cell receptor (beta chain) came from a study of beta chain features in type 1 diabetes. Since all of the isolated RNA was reverse transcribed, expressed TCRB transcripts were what got sequenced. Produced via immunoSEQ multiplex PCR; TCRdb's table is partial and in-frame only. The sample yields some 100,000 clones, about two fifths seen once. Per germline, CDR1 LNHDA and CDR2 SQIVND (reference sequence). With 3 bases removed from V and 11 bases from J, the gap between germline ends came to 10 bases. The CDR3 runs 12 residues. CD45RO/CCR7/CD25/CD127/CD95/CD27 separated CD4+ naive, central memory, regulatory and stem cell-like memory cells by sorting. All of the sorted populations showed purity greater than 95%.

The chain has TRBV19 and TRBJ1-4; D is undetermined. The receptor was isolated from a woman between 18 and 29 years old in good health. Sequencing was carried out using stem cell memory CD4+ T cells from blood. This CDR3 is CASSMEVDKLFF. The DNA for the CDR3 is TGTGCCAGTAGTATGGAGGTCGACAAACTGTTTTTT.